The 7 T cell receptor beta chains reported below all come from one sample, sequenced in a study of lymphopenia after photon versus proton radiotherapy. Method: immunoSEQ multiplex PCR; TCRdb's copy keeps in-frame clones and lacks some. The table shows 25,000 to 35,000 clones, with approximately 87% occurring only once. The specimen comprised peripheral blood, sampled from a patient treated with proton-based radiotherapy. The receptors come from a woman in her sixties or seventies with cholangiocarcinoma. Some clones in this sample may be carry-over from other donors' samples.

The chain combines TRBV7-9 with TRBJ2-1; weak D call: TRBD2 (6 bases). Trimming took off 5 bases at V and 2 bases at J, with 16 bases between the two ends. CDR3 length equals 16 residues. Germline assignment: CDR1 SEHNR and CDR2 FQNEAQ (reference sequence). The CDR3 region is CASSRRGAGPYNEQFF. The CDR3 bases are TGTGCCAGCAGCCGTCGCGGGGCAGGCCCCTACAATGAGCAGTTCTTC.

This clone was seen once. This chain connects TRBV12-2 to TRBJ1-5. TRBV12-2 corresponds to a pseudogene. This CDR3 has 16 residues. CDR3 sequence: CASRLLGRLDRQPQHF. The CDR3 DNA is TGTGCAAGTCGCTTACTGGGACGCCTCGACCGGCAGCCCCAGCATTTT.

This clone showed up just once. V and J are TRBV7-9 and TRBJ2-1; no reliable D call. In germline, CDR1 is SEHNR, CDR2 FQNEAQ (reference sequence). The CDR3 length is 12 residues. With 5 bases removed from V and 5 bases from J, the gap between germline ends came to 7 bases. The CDR3 is CASSRLHNEQFF. CDR3 nucleotides: TGTGCCAGCAGCCGACTTCACAATGAGCAGTTCTTC.

This clone came up a few times. The rearrangement links TRBV7-6 to TRBJ1-5; D unresolved. CDR1 and CDR2 from the germline V gene are SGHVS and FNYEAQ. V lost 6 bases to trimming and J lost 3 bases, with 12 bases between them. The CDR3 is 14 residues long. The CDR3 coding sequence is TGTGCCAGCAGGCGGAGGGCTCACAATCAGCCCCAGCATTTT. It is translated as CASRRRAHNQPQHF.

The chain uses TRBV4-3 and TRBJ1-3; D remains unclear. The CDR3 contains 15 residues. Trimming removed 5 bases at V and 0 bases at J, with 11 bases between. The germline gives CDR1 LGHNA, CDR2 YSLEER. For the CDR3, the DNA is TGCGCCAGCAGCAGGGAGTATTCCTCTGGAAACACCATATATTTT. Amino acid sequence: CASSREYSSGNTIYF.

The V gene is TRBV7-9, the J gene TRBJ1-6; a possible D gene is TRBD1 (5 bases). Trimming pared 1 base from V and 0 bases from J, leaving 7 bases between. The CDR3 contains 16 residues. Germline-derived CDR1 and CDR2 are SEHNR and FQNEAQ (reference sequence). Here the CDR3 reads CASSLGGGSYNSPLHF. As DNA, the CDR3 is TGTGCCAGCAGCTTAGGTGGGGGCTCCTATAATTCACCCCTCCACTTT.

The rearrangement links TRBV5-1 to TRBJ2-5; D remains unclear. Germline V gene data show CDR1 as SGHRS and CDR2 as YFSETQ. V was shortened by 0 bases and J by 3 bases, with 0 bases between the two germline ends. This CDR3 has 11 amino acids. CDR3 in DNA: TGCGCCAGCAGCTTGGAAGAGACCCAGTACTTC. It specifies CASSLEETQYF.